This TCR beta chain was sequenced for a study of shared clonotypes between healthy human individuals. Assay runs were performed at deep level. Authors' data handling: ImmunoSEQ output lacked quality scores and full-length reads, limiting matched filtering. Profiling relied on immunoSEQ multiplex PCR, and the TCRdb table lists in-frame clones only, not all of them. V, J and clone size reflect that table, while D and trimming were determined from the DNA. The table has 2.3 million or so clones, over 85% seen once. V lost 5 bases, J lost 4 bases, and 6 bases lay in between. CDR1 and CDR2 from the germline V gene are KGHSH and LQKENI. The CDR3 has 11 amino acids.

Source material: naive CD4+ T cells from PBMCs. Subset in this sample: CD45RA+ positively selected. The chain uses TRBV18 and TRBJ2-7; D is uncertain. This clonotype was obtained from a man aged 18-30 years in good health. Some clones in this sample may be carry-over from other donors' samples. The CDR3 loop reads CASSSPYEQYF. The CDR3 coding sequence is TGTGCCAGCTCATCCCCGTACGAGCAGTACTTC.